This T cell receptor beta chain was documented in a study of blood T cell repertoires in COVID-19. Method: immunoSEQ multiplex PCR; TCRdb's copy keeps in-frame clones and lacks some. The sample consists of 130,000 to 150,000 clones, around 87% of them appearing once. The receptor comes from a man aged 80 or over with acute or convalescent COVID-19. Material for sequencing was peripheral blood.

CDR3 nucleotides: TGTGCCAGCAGTTTCCCCGATCAGCCCCAGCATTTT. The encoded protein is CASSFPDQPQHF. The V gene is TRBV28, the J gene TRBJ1-5; no clear D gene. Germline CDR1 and CDR2: MDHEN and SYDVKM. CDR3 length: 12 amino acids. Trimming cost V 3 bases and J 5 bases, with 5 bases left between them.